The source of this T cell receptor (beta chain) is a study of technical replicates of blood from a few donors. This CDR3 has 12 residues. Germline lookup yields CDR1 SGHNT and CDR2 YYREEE (reference sequence). V dropped 6 bases and J dropped 3 bases, with 10 bases sitting between them. The protocol was immunoSEQ multiplex PCR, while the TCRdb copy is restricted to in-frame clones and leaves out a portion. This table holds about 72,000 clones, more than 90% found once. V usage is TRBV5-4 and J usage is TRBJ2-7; D is ambiguous. This TCR was recovered from a human donor in good health. The specimen was T cells isolated from PBMCs. The CDR3 region is CASMGDDYEQYF. In DNA, the CDR3 is TGTGCCAGCATGGGCGACGACTACGAGCAGTACTTC. Looking up the rest from reference TRBV5-4 and TRBJ2-7 gives the full variable domain: ETGVTQSPTHLIKTRGQQVTLRCSSQSGHNTVSWYQQALGQGPQFIFQYYREEENGRGNFPPRFSGLQFPNYSSELNVNALELDDSALYLCASMGDDYEQYFGPGTRLTVT.